This T cell receptor (beta chain) was obtained from a study of OX40 agonist ivuxolimab in advanced cancers. Some background on the complete study: Ivuxolimab, which targeted the costimulatory receptor OX40 (CD134), was an agonistic, fully human IgG2 monoclonal antibody. Intravenous ivuxolimab was administered to patients every 2 weeks at six dose levels: 0.01, 0.1, 0.3, 1.5, 3 and 10 mg/kg. Of the approximately 54 patients in dose escalation, about 20 had hepatocellular carcinoma, around 15 had melanoma, 9 had renal cell carcinoma and 9 had head and neck cancer. The dose-escalation cohort was almost 85% male with a mean age of about 58 years, ranging from roughly 20 to 80. Patients were allowed to have had prior anti-PD-1, anti-PD-L1 or anti-CTLA-4 therapy, and more than 30% of the dose-escalation patients had previously received checkpoint inhibitors. Partial responses occurred in three dose-escalation patients, of whom one had hepatocellular carcinoma and two had cutaneous melanoma. The point of sequencing TCRbeta in the periphery was to test whether ivuxolimab changed TCR sequence diversity and drove clonal T-cell expansion. The paper reports the monotherapy dose-escalation portion (N = 52 patients) of the phase I ivuxolimab trial.

Broad study findings and their caveats: Which antigens the clonally expanded peripheral T cells were specific for was not determined. Low levels of normalized T-cell clonal expansion were also seen in some nonresponding patients. On average, CD8+ T cells showed more expanded clones than CD4+ T cells after ivuxolimab. At doses of 0.1 to 3.0 mg/kg, clonal expansion of both CD4+ and CD8+ blood T cells was observed from baseline to week 6. Partial responders in the 0.1-3.0 mg/kg groups had among the lowest normalized peripheral clonal expansion, especially among CD8+ T cells.

Inclusive of the bounding cysteine and phenylalanine, the CDR3 is 11 residues long. Only the CDR3 part of the read is kept: 33 bases, read in frame from the first base. V loses 3 bases, J loses 12 bases, and the germline ends lie 9 bases apart. Taken from the germline V gene (reference sequence), the CDR1 and CDR2 loops are MNHEY and SMNVEV. With respect to this clone: Its antigen has not been determined. No much larger clonotype is one base removed from it; base qualities were not supplied.

Genomic DNA was isolated from the sorted cells so that the TCRbeta CDR3 region could be sequenced. The immunoSEQ Assay was used to sequence the TCRbeta CDR3 regions. Entries here come from immuneACCESS through TCRdb and include only in-frame sequences with V and J called. Some clones fail to appear in such tables; in the studies checked, an unresolved V gene covers under half of the shortfall, and the cause of the remainder is unknown. The sample data list under 75,000 clones, and about nine tenths of these were observed just once. 20% to 30% of the sample comes from the top ten. Patients with a history of autoimmune disease or receiving systemic immunosuppression were excluded from the trial. In every dose cohort, peripheral blood was drawn for TCR sequencing at baseline, cycle 4 day 1, and cycle 7 day 1. Samples were obtained from an open-label, multicenter, first-in-human phase I dose-escalation trial of ivuxolimab. The trial enrolled adults with locally advanced or metastatic head and neck squamous cell, hepatocellular, melanoma or renal cell carcinoma. CD4+ and CD8+ T cells were sorted separately from peripheral blood before TCR sequencing.

The TCR sequence derives from an adult with an advanced solid tumor such as melanoma, head and neck, liver or kidney cancer. Sequenced here: CD4+ or CD8+ T cells sorted from blood, sampled in a trial of the OX40 agonist ivuxolimab. The chain uses TRBV27 and TRBJ2-1, with the D call tentatively TRBD1 or TRBD2, each fitting 6 bases. The DNA sequence follows: TGTGCCAGCAGTTTTGGGGGGCTGCAGTTCTTC. Protein translation: CASSFGGLQFF.